The 19 T cell receptor beta chains below were found in one sample sequenced in a study of blood T cell repertoires in COVID-19 (dated by TCRdb to between 2020 and 2021). The method behind the library was the immunoSEQ multiplex PCR assay. TCRdb provides this immuneACCESS table in a form limited to in-frame rearrangements. Some clones are lacking; in checked studies, under half of them reflect an unresolved V gene, and why the rest are absent is not known. In all, the sample holds approximately 240,000 clones, and around 81% of those were seen once. Over 5.5% of the sample is held by the ten biggest clonotypes. Sequences were obtained from peripheral blood. These receptors originate from a woman aged 60 to 75 with active or convalescent COVID-19.

The chain is built from TRBV5-1 and TRBJ2-1; 7 nucleotides align to TRBD1. In germline, CDR1 is SGHRS, CDR2 YFSETQ. The V and J ends lost 4 bases and 11 bases, in that order; junction bases with no gene match: 6. There are 12 residues in the CDR3. The CDR3 protein is CASSRQTGQQFF. CDR3 in DNA: TGCGCCAGCAGCCGTCAGACAGGGCAGCAGTTCTTC.

The chain employs TRBV7-3 and TRBJ2-1; D remains ambiguous. Trimming took off 0 bases at V and 9 bases at J, with 9 bases between the two ends. CDR1 is SGHTA and CDR2 is FQGTGA in the germline V gene. The CDR3 runs 13 residues. CDR3 loop: CASSLTPVGEQFF. In DNA, the CDR3 is TGTGCCAGCAGCTTAACTCCGGTCGGTGAGCAGTTCTTC.

This rearrangement joins TRBV7-2 to TRBJ2-5, with D unclear. This CDR3 has 14 amino acids. V was clipped by 1 base and J by 2 bases, with 8 bases between them. CDR1 and CDR2 (germline): SGHTA, FQGNSA. CDR3 in amino acids: CASSLGYSQETQYF. For the CDR3, the DNA is TGTGCCAGCAGCTTAGGGTACAGTCAAGAGACCCAGTACTTC.

This clone has a handful of counts. The V and J genes are TRBV2 and TRBJ1-5; D ambiguous. The germline V gene has CDR1 SNHLY and CDR2 FYNNEI. There are 16 residues in the CDR3. V lost 7 bases to trimming and J lost 0 bases, with 16 bases between them. The DNA for the CDR3 is TGTGCCAGCACGCTTTCCGAACTCTATAGCAATCAGCCCCAGCATTTT. This gives the protein CASTLSELYSNQPQHF. Supplemented by reference TRBV2 and TRBJ1-5, the full variable domain reads EPEVTQTPSHQVTQMGQEVILRCVPISNHLYFYWYRQILGQKVEFLVSFYNNEISEKSEIFDDQFSVERPDGSNFTLKIRSTKLEDSAMYFCASTLSELYSNQPQHFGDGTRLSIL.

V gene TRBV19 combines with J gene TRBJ2-1; 8 nucleotides line up with TRBD2. V was pared by 5 bases and J by 0 bases, with 6 bases of the junction left unmatched. Germline lookup yields CDR1 LNHDA and CDR2 SQIVND (reference sequence). The CDR3 loop spans 16 amino acids. The CDR3 spells CASSLVAGNSYNEQFF. The CDR3 nucleotides are TGTGCCAGTAGTTTAGTAGCGGGAAACTCCTACAATGAGCAGTTCTTC.

The chain links TRBV2 to TRBJ2-7; D is unclear. The CDR3 has 14 amino acids. Germline CDR1 reads SNHLY; CDR2 reads FYNNEI. The V gene lost 4 bases and the J gene lost 6 bases, with 16 bases spanning the gap. DNA of the CDR3: TGTGCCAGCAGTGCCCGCCTCTCGGGTTCCGAGCAGTACGTC. It codes for CASSARLSGSEQYV.

The J gene is TRBJ1-2, the V gene TRBV5-8, with 9 bases aligning to TRBD1. The V gene end was trimmed by 0 bases and the J gene end by 7 bases; junction bases not matched to a gene: 4. The CDR3 has 14 amino acids. The germline CDR1 and CDR2 sequences are SGHTS and YDEGEE. The CDR3 nucleotides are TGTGCCAGCAGCTTGGAACAGGGGGCCCGTGGCTACACCTTC. Protein sequence: CASSLEQGARGYTF.

The chain has TRBV9 and TRBJ2-2; 13 positions agree with TRBD2. The germline CDR1 and CDR2 sequences are SGDLS and YYNGEE. After removal of 2 bases from V and 5 bases from J, the junction contained 3 bases not matched to a gene. The CDR3 has 16 amino acids. CDR3 in amino acids: CASSVRLAGGTGELFF. The CDR3 DNA follows: TGTGCCAGCAGCGTCCGACTAGCGGGAGGAACCGGGGAGCTGTTTTTT.

The rearrangement uses TRBV7-2 and TRBJ1-2, with unresolved D. The CDR3 loop spans 15 amino acids. With 2 bases removed from V and 4 bases from J, the gap between germline ends came to 14 bases. Germline CDR1 and CDR2: SGHTA and FQGNSA. The CDR3 is CASSLRAMAGYGYTF. The CDR3 DNA reads TGTGCCAGCAGCTTAAGGGCCATGGCGGGCTATGGCTACACCTTC. Variable domain in full (rest from reference TRBV7-2 and TRBJ1-2): GAGVSQSPSNKVTEKGKDVELRCDPISGHTALYWYRQSLGQGLEFLIYFQGNSAPDKSGLPSDRFSAERTGGSVSTLTIQRTQQEDSAVYLCASSLRAMAGYGYTFGSGTRLTVV.

CDR3: CASSQGPAGGSETQYF. The CDR3 bases are TGCGCCAGCAGCCAAGGTCCTGCGGGGGGCTCTGAGACCCAGTACTTC. The V and J genes are TRBV4-1 and TRBJ2-5, with 8 bases identical to TRBD2. Germline CDR1 MGHRA, CDR2 YSYEKL. Germline trimming cut 1 base from V and 5 bases from J; bases unmatched to any gene: 9. The CDR3 spans 16 residues.

The chain uses TRBV10-2 and TRBJ2-1; possible D gene TRBD2, 5 bases. CDR1 is WSHSY and CDR2 is SAAADI in the germline V gene. The CDR3 extends over 16 amino acids. The germline V and J ends were trimmed by 8 bases and 4 bases, with 21 bases remaining between them. CDR3 protein: CASEWGGTGTYNEQFF. CDR3 DNA: TGCGCCAGCGAGTGGGGTGGTACGGGAACGTACAATGAGCAGTTCTTC.

The V call is TRBV5-1, the J call TRBJ2-1; 7 nucleotides align to TRBD2. The ends lost 4 bases at V and 7 bases at J; junction bases unmatched: 11. Germline V lookup: CDR1 SGHRS, CDR2 YFSETQ. The CDR3 is 15 amino acids. The CDR3 loop is CASSLGLQTTNEQFF. CDR3 in DNA: TGCGCCAGCAGCCTGGGACTACAAACCACGAATGAGCAGTTCTTC.

The chain couples TRBV11-3 to TRBJ2-4; 7 bases are shared with TRBD1. J gave up 8 bases and V 0 bases, and 7 bases lay outside the gene matches. There are 15 residues in the CDR3. Germline CDR1 SGHNT, CDR2 YENEEA. The DNA for the CDR3 is TGTGCCAGCAGCTTAGATCACAGGGGATGGGACATTCAGTACTTC. Its protein product is CASSLDHRGWDIQYF.

This chain connects TRBV3-1 (or the pseudogene TRBV3-2) to TRBJ2-3; D gene unclear. The ends were cut back, 0 bases at V and 5 bases at J, with 6 bases in the middle. The CDR3 covers 13 residues. Germline assignment: CDR1 LGHDT and CDR2 YNNKEL (reference sequence). The CDR3, as DNA: TGTGCCAGCAGCCAAGACCATCAAGATACGCAGTATTTT. This translates into CASSQDHQDTQYF.

The gene calls are TRBV12-1 and TRBJ1-2. TRBV12-1 is marked as a pseudogene. The CDR3 loop spans 14 amino acids. CDR3 DNA sequence: TGTGCCAGCAGCTTTGCGGGGAGTAACTATGGCTACACCTTC. Translated: CASSFAGSNYGYTF.

The chain carries TRBV2 and TRBJ1-5; D is uncertain. The V gene's germline CDR1 is SNHLY and CDR2 FYNNEI. The CDR3 covers 16 residues. Trimming stripped 5 bases from V and 4 bases from J, with 18 bases between. The CDR3: CASSNYDPSPNQPQHF. The CDR3, as DNA: TGTGCCAGCAGTAACTACGACCCGTCCCCTAATCAGCCCCAGCATTTT.

The gene calls are TRBV6-1 and TRBJ1-4; D is unresolved. Germline loops: CDR1 MNHNS, CDR2 SASEGT. The CDR3 covers 13 residues. Trimming cost V 3 bases and J 4 bases, with 6 bases left between them. CDR3 protein: CASSDSGNEKLFF. The CDR3 nucleotides are TGTGCCAGCAGTGATTCGGGTAATGAAAAACTGTTTTTT.

The chain couples TRBV30 to TRBJ2-7; D may be TRBD2 (5 bases). This CDR3 has 15 residues. Germline CDR1 is GTSNPN and CDR2 is SVGIG (reference sequence). Deletions cut 0 bases from V and 7 bases from J, with 19 bases between. CDR3 DNA: TGTGCCTGGAGTGTAAACCTAGCCGTTATGAGAGAGCAGTACTTC. Translation: CAWSVNLAVMREQYF.

The chain is built from TRBV5-8 and TRBJ1-3, with 9 bases aligning to TRBD1. J gave up 8 bases and V 7 bases, and 10 bases lay outside the gene matches. This CDR3 has 14 residues. Germline-derived CDR1 and CDR2 are SGHTS and YDEGEE. CDR3 region: CASPRRDRDDTIYF. The DNA for the CDR3 is TGTGCCAGCCCTAGGAGGGACAGGGACGACACCATATATTTT.